This T cell receptor beta chain was found in a study of T cell repertoires in cytomegalovirus infection. As for the study in general: TCR beta signatures that were public indicated CMV infection and matching HLA type.

MiXCR was run by TCRdb on the reads, yielding one entry per CDR3 protein. The table includes under 250,000 distinct CDR3 sequences, about 7% detected once. With V trimmed by 0 bases and J by 6 bases, 6 bases remained unmatched. Per germline, CDR1 MGHRA and CDR2 YSYEKL. The CDR3 totals 16 residues. This clonotype was recorded many times. The sequence came from a human donor in good health (CMV status not recorded). Some clones in this sample may be carry-over from other donors' samples. This sequence joins TRBV4-1 and TRBJ2-1; 9 bases match TRBD2. The specimen was PBMCs. The CDR3 coding sequence is TGCGCCAGCAGCCAAGAACTAGCGGGCGGATTCAATGAGCAGTTCTTC. Translation: CASSQELAGGFNEQFF.